This is a list of T cell receptor beta chains from one sample in a study of T cell responses to AZD1222 COVID-19 vaccine. Sequencing was performed with immunoSEQ multiplex PCR; in TCRdb, only in-frame clones are kept and a portion is missing. The table has about 120,000 clones, 85% to 90% seen once. Specimen: peripheral blood, collected 28 days after the second AZD1222 dose. The receptor source for this set is an adult who received the AZD1222 COVID-19 vaccine. The CDR3 runs from the conserved cysteine through the conserved F or W.

j_gene: TRBJ2-3
v_gene: TRBV12-3/TRBV12-4
CDR3aa: CATANRDDTQYF

j_gene: TRBJ1-2
v_gene: TRBV7-9
CDR3aa: CASSLGVFGDRDCTF

j_gene: TRBJ2-7
v_gene: TRBV11-3
CDR3aa: CASSLIGYEQYF

j_gene: TRBJ2-2
v_gene: TRBV7-9
CDR3aa: CASSLGPGQVSGELFF

j_gene: TRBJ2-7
v_gene: TRBV6-6
CDR3aa: CASSYYRTVYEQYF

j_gene: TRBJ2-7
v_gene: TRBV18
CDR3aa: CASSPGGGSYEQYF

j_gene: TRBJ1-3
v_gene: TRBV19
CDR3aa: CASTRTGVFSGNTIYF

j_gene: TRBJ1-1
v_gene: TRBV6-1
CDR3aa: CASSETGGITETFF

j_gene: TRBJ1-2
v_gene: TRBV7-3
CDR3aa: CASSSPDRGLYGYTF

j_gene: TRBJ1-5
v_gene: TRBV19
CDR3aa: CASSMSGGAYNQPQHF

j_gene: TRBJ1-6
v_gene: TRBV25-1
CDR3aa: CASTPGGFNSPLHF

j_gene: TRBJ1-4
v_gene: TRBV15
CDR3aa: CATSREGGRTNEKLFF

j_gene: TRBJ1-4
v_gene: TRBV5-1
CDR3aa: CASSPGDREDNEKLFF

j_gene: TRBJ2-1
v_gene: TRBV12-3/TRBV12-4
CDR3aa: CASSFHHNEQFF

j_gene: TRBJ2-7
v_gene: TRBV20-1
CDR3aa: CSARGSYEQYF

j_gene: TRBJ1-5
v_gene: TRBV16
CDR3aa: CASSQSLQGDQPQHF

j_gene: TRBJ2-1
v_gene: TRBV12-2
CDR3aa: CASRSPGQQFF

j_gene: TRBJ2-1
v_gene: TRBV4-2
CDR3aa: CASSQGLAGVPEQFF

j_gene: TRBJ1-2
v_gene: TRBV9
CDR3aa: CASSVISAGGIGGYTF

j_gene: TRBJ2-3
v_gene: TRBV6-2/TRBV6-3
CDR3aa: CASSYGTSGTDTQYF

j_gene: TRBJ2-5
v_gene: TRBV5-1
CDR3aa: CASSLGREETQYF

j_gene: TRBJ2-7
v_gene: TRBV5-6
CDR3aa: CASSLVASGSPEQYF

j_gene: TRBJ2-3
v_gene: TRBV9
CDR3aa: CASSASRTGRTDTQYF